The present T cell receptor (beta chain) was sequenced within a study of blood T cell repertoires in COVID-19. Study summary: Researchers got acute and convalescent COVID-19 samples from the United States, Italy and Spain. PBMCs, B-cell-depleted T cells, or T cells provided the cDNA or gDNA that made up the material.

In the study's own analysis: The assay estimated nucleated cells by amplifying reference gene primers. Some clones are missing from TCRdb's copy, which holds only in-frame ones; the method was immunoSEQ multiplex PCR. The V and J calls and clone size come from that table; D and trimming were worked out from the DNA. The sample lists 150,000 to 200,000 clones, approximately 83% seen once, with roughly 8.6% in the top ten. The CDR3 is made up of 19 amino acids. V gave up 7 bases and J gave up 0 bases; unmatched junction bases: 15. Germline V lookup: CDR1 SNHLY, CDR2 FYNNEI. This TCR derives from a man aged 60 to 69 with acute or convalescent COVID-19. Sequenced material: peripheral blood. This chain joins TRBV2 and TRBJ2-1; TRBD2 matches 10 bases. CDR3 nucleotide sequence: TGTGCCAGCATTGTACCCATCGGGGGACTAGCGCGCTCCTACAATGAGCAGTTCTTC. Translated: CASIVPIGGLARSYNEQFF.